One sample yielded the 19 T cell receptor beta chains listed below, sequenced in a study of human T cells and chemical hapten exposure. As for time point: pre-sensitization, week 0. Treatment specified: therapeutic diphenylcyclopropenone sensitization with weekly scalp DPC. Unfractionated whole blood yielded total RNA. TCRdb re-derived calls from the RACE reads in MiXCR, one entry per CDR3 protein. Of approximately 50,000 distinct CDR3 sequences in the sample, 8.5% to 10% are singletons; the top ten hold roughly 10%. Sequenced material: whole blood, taken in connection with sensitization to the hapten diphenylcyclopropenone (DPC). Source of these receptors: a woman aged 30 to 39 with alopecia areata. Some clones in this sample may be carry-over from other donors' samples.

The genes are TRBV7-2 and TRBJ2-1, with TRBD2 as a possible D gene (6 bases). CDR1 is SGHTA, CDR2 FQGNSA, per germline. The ends were cut back, 2 bases at V and 12 bases at J, with 11 bases in the middle. There are 12 residues in the CDR3. The CDR3 DNA is TGTGCCAGCAGCTTAAGTGCGGGGATGCAGTTCTTC. Protein product: CASSLSAGMQFF.

This clonotype was seen a few times. DNA for the CDR3: TGTGCCAGCAACACCAGGGCGGGTCAGCCCCAGCATTTT. Residues: CASNTRAGQPQHF. J is TRBJ1-5 and V is TRBV6-6; D is perhaps TRBD1 (5 bases). CDR1 MNHNY and CDR2 SVGAGI come from the germline V gene (reference sequence). V was cut by 7 bases and J by 6 bases, with 13 bases left in between. The CDR3 length is 13 residues.

The CDR3 loop reads CATSREEVYNQPQHF. CDR3 nucleotide sequence: TGTGCCACCAGCAGAGAAGAGGTCTACAATCAGCCCCAGCATTTT. This sequence joins TRBV15 and TRBJ1-5; no reliable D call. The germline V gene encodes CDR1 LNHNV and CDR2 YYDKDF (reference sequence). The CDR3 consists of 15 residues. V lost 0 bases, J lost 3 bases, and 9 bases lay in between.

The chain is built from TRBV4-1 and TRBJ2-2; the match to TRBD2 covers 12 bases. The trim removed 1 base at V and 5 bases at J, leaving 5 bases unmatched. This CDR3 comprises 17 residues. Germline CDR1 is MGHRA and CDR2 is YSYEKL. The CDR3 spells CASSQVPTSGGTGELFF. The CDR3 DNA follows: TGCGCCAGCAGCCAAGTCCCAACTAGCGGGGGGACCGGGGAGCTGTTTTTT.

As regards this clonotype: Given the absence of the conserved phenylalanine or tryptophan at the CDR3 end, a read error is likely. The V gene is TRBV25-1, the J gene TRBJ2-7; 7 nucleotides line up with TRBD1. Germline CDR1 is MGHDK and CDR2 is SYGVNS. V shed 4 bases, J shed 4 bases, and the junction held 1 base outside the gene matches. The CDR3 is 12 residues long. DNA for the CDR3: TGTGCCAGCAGTGGGACAGGATACGAGCAGTACTAC. It encodes CASSGTGYEQYY.

There are many counts of this clonotype. The genes are TRBV6-2 or TRBV6-3 and TRBJ2-1; D gene uncertain. V was cut by 6 bases and J by 4 bases, with 16 bases left in between. CDR1 MNHEY and CDR2 SVGEGT come from the germline V gene. The CDR3 has 15 amino acids. The CDR3 DNA follows: TGTGCCAGCAGCGGAGTCAGAGTACTATACAATGAGCAGTTCTTC. Its translation is CASSGVRVLYNEQFF.

This clonotype has ten or more counts. J is TRBJ1-2 and V is TRBV27; D remains unclear. The CDR3 has 12 amino acids. Germline V gene data show CDR1 as MNHEY and CDR2 as SMNVEV (reference sequence). V was pared by 6 bases and J by 9 bases, with 14 bases between. CDR3 DNA sequence: TGTGCCAGCAGCGCCCCCACATCGAGCTACACCTTC. Translated, it gives CASSAPTSSYTF.

There are many counts of this clonotype. The gene calls are TRBV20-1 and TRBJ1-4; 8 bases align to TRBD1. V dropped 5 bases and J dropped 0; count of bases not matched to a gene: 8. Germline V gene data show CDR1 as DFQATT and CDR2 as SNEGSKA (reference sequence). The CDR3 has 16 residues. The CDR3 sequence is CSAFDRGHATNEKLFF. CDR3 DNA sequence: TGCAGTGCTTTCGACAGGGGACATGCAACTAATGAAAAACTGTTTTTT.

This clonotype occurred a few times. This rearrangement joins TRBV19 to TRBJ1-5; 10 bases are shared with TRBD1. The germline gives CDR1 LNHDA, CDR2 SQIVND (reference sequence). This CDR3 region has 15 residues. Trimming at V came to 7 bases and at J to 3 bases, leaving 6 bases not matched to a gene. The CDR3 bases are TGTGCCAGTATTGGGACAGGGGCGTCCAATCAGCCCCAGCATTTT. Translating it yields CASIGTGASNQPQHF.

This clonotype was seen a handful of times. The chain recombines TRBV6-2 or TRBV6-3 with TRBJ2-7; 8 bases are a match to TRBD1. J lost 1 base, V lost 5 bases, and 4 bases had no gene match. Germline V lookup: CDR1 MNHEY, CDR2 SVGEGT. The CDR3 has 14 residues. The CDR3 spells CASSGQGDSYEQYF. The CDR3 bases are TGTGCCAGCAGTGGACAGGGCGATTCCTACGAGCAGTACTTC.

The gene calls are TRBV28 and TRBJ2-7, with D tentatively TRBD2 (5 bases). Per germline, CDR1 MDHEN and CDR2 SYDVKM. V was cut by 6 bases and J by 0 bases, with 12 bases left in between. CDR3 size: 14 residues. The CDR3 reads CASRAGVASYEQYF. For the CDR3, the DNA is TGTGCCAGCAGGGCCGGGGTGGCCTCCTACGAGCAGTACTTC.

CDR3 in DNA: TGTGCCACCAGCAGACAGACAGGTTGGGGTCAGCCCCAGCATTTT. Translation: CATSRQTGWGQPQHF. The V call is TRBV15, the J call TRBJ1-5, with TRBD1 as a possible D gene (6 bases). The germline V gene has CDR1 LNHNV and CDR2 YYDKDF (reference sequence). The length of the CDR3 is 15 residues. The V end was cut by 2 bases, the J end by 6 bases, with 14 bases between.

The chain combines TRBV4-3 with TRBJ1-6, with 8 nucleotides matching TRBD1. With V trimmed by 1 base and J by 10 bases, 6 bases remained unmatched. Germline lookup yields CDR1 LGHNA and CDR2 YSLEER. This CDR3 is 15 amino acids long. CDR3 nucleotides: TGCGCCAGCAGCCAAGTGCCACAGGGGGGATCACCCCTCCACTTT. Translation gives CASSQVPQGGSPLHF.

The table lists this clonotype with a few counts. The chain recombines TRBV24-1 with TRBJ2-1; TRBD2 aligns across 9 bases. The germline V gene has CDR1 KGHDR and CDR2 SFDVKD. Germline trimming cut 4 bases from V and 4 bases from J; bases unmatched to any gene: 4. The CDR3 length is 15 residues. CDR3 region: CATSEQAGGYNEQFF. The CDR3 DNA reads TGTGCCACCAGTGAGCAAGCGGGGGGTTACAATGAGCAGTTCTTC.

J is TRBJ2-3 and V is TRBV7-8; D is ambiguous. The CDR3 extends over 16 amino acids. CDR1 SGHVS and CDR2 FQNEAQ come from the germline V gene. Trimming cost V 4 bases and J 5 bases, with 19 bases left between them. The DNA for the CDR3 is TGTGCCAGCAGCTCCAGAAAGGCCAAGCGCTTAGATACGCAGTATTTT. This encodes CASSSRKAKRLDTQYF.

This clonotype occurred many times. The gene calls are TRBV25-1 and TRBJ1-1; D not certain. The CDR3 is made up of 14 amino acids. V was trimmed by 4 bases and J by 4 bases, leaving 13 bases between them. Germline loops: CDR1 MGHDK, CDR2 SYGVNS. The CDR3, as DNA: TGTGCCAGCAGTGGTGGCGTCCGGGGCACTGAAGCTTTCTTT. Residues: CASSGGVRGTEAFF.

For the CDR3, the DNA is TGCAGTGCTGTGGGACAGGACCGTTACGAGCAGTACTTC. It yields the protein CSAVGQDRYEQYF. V and J are TRBV20-1 and TRBJ2-7; 8 bases align to TRBD1. The CDR3 sequence is 13 residues long. The germline gives CDR1 DFQATT, CDR2 SNEGSKA (reference sequence). The V gene end was trimmed by 5 bases and the J gene end by 4 bases; junction bases not matched to a gene: 7.

This rearrangement joins TRBV7-8 to TRBJ2-3; unclear D gene. The V end lost 9 bases, the J end lost 0 bases, and 10 bases lay between the germline ends. Germline loops: CDR1 SGHVS, CDR2 FQNEAQ. This CDR3 has 13 amino acids. The CDR3 here is CARPDESTDTQYF. CDR3 DNA sequence: TGTGCCAGACCGGACGAGAGCACAGATACGCAGTATTTT.

A few counts support this clonotype. The chain carries TRBV6-2 or TRBV6-3 and TRBJ1-1; D uncertain. V was cut by 5 bases and J by 10 bases, with 14 bases left in between. In germline, CDR1 is MNHEY, CDR2 SVGEGT. CDR3 size: 12 residues. The CDR3 nucleotides are TGTGCCAGCAGTGACTGGGGAGAGTCAGCTTTCTTT. Translating gives CASSDWGESAFF.